This TCR beta chain was documented in a study of T cells in Graves' hyperthyroidism and ophthalmopathy. Whole-study findings and limits: Model predictions of ophthalmopathy came a median 6.5 months before onset.

Using RNA transcripts as the source, TCR beta CDR3 regions were amplified. TCR CDR3 regions were first amplified by RT-PCR with HTBI primers. TCRdb re-analysed the multiplex PCR reads in MiXCR, keeping a single row per CDR3 protein. Seen here are fewer than 900,000 distinct CDR3 sequences, about 17% observed once, and the top ten hold roughly 8%. Trimming cost V 3 bases and J 5 bases; bases outside gene matches: 7. Germline loops: CDR1 GTSNPN, CDR2 SVGIG (reference sequence). The CDR3 loop spans 15 amino acids. Uncontrolled infection, other autoimmune disease, pregnancy or lactation barred patients from enrollment. This clonotype was counted ten times or more. Its target is unknown.

V and J are TRBV30 and TRBJ2-1, with 10 bases fitting TRBD2. The TCR sequence derives from a man between 18 and 29 years old with Graves' hyperthyroidism. Sequenced sample: blood. CDR3 DNA sequence: TGTGCCTGGAGCCCCCTGGGGACTAGCGACAATGAGCAGTTCTTC. This encodes CAWSPLGTSDNEQFF.